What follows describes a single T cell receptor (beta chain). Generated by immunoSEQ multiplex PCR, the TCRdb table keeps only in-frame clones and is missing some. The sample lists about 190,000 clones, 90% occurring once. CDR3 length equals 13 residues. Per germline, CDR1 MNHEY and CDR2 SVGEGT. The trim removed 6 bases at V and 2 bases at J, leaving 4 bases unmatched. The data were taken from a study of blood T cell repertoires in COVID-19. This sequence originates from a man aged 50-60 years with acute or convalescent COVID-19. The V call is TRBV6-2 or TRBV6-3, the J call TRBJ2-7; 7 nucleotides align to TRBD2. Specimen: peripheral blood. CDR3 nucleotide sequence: TGTGCCAGCAGCCCCGGGACTACCTACGAGCAGTACGTC. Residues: CASSPGTTYEQYV.